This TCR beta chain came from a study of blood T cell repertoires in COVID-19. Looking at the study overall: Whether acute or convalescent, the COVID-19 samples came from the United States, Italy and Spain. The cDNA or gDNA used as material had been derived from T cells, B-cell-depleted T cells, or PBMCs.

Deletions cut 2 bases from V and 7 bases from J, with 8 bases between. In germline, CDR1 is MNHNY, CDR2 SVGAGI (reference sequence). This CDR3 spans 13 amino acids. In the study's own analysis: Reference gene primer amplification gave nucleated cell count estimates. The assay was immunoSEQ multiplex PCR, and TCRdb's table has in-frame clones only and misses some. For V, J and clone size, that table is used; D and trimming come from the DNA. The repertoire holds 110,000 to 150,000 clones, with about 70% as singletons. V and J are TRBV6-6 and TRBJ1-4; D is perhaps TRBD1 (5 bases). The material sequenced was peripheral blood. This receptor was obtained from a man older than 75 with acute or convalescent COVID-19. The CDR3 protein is CASSYPGGEKLFF. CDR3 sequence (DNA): TGTGCCAGCAGTTACCCGGGGGGTGAAAAACTGTTTTTT.